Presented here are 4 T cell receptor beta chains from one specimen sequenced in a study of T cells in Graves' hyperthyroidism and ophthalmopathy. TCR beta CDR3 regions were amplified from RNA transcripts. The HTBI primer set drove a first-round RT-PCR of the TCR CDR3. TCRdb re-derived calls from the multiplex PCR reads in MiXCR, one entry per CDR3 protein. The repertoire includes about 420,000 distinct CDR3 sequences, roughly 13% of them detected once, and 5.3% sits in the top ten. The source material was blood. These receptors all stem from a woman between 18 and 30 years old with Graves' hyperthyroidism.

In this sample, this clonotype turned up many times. The CDR3 coding sequence is TGTGCCTGGAATCGACAGGGAACCAACACTGAAGCTTTCTTT. It specifies CAWNRQGTNTEAFF. V and J are TRBV30 and TRBJ1-1; 7 bases agree with TRBD1. CDR1 is GTSNPN and CDR2 is SVGIG in the germline V gene (reference sequence). CDR3 size: 14 residues. The V gene end was trimmed by 4 bases and the J gene end by 2 bases; junction bases not matched to a gene: 7.

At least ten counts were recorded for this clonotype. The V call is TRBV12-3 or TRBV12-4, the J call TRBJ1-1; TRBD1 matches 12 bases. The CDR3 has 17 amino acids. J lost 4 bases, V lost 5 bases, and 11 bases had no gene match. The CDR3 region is CASSPGTGGPDFTEAFF. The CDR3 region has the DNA TGTGCCAGCAGTCCCGGGACAGGGGGCCCCGATTTCACTGAAGCTTTCTTT.

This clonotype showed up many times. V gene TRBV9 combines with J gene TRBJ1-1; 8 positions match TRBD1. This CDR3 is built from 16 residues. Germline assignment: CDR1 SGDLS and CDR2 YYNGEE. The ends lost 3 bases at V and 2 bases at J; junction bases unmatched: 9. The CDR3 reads CASSAPPGGLNTEAFF. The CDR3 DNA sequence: TGTGCCAGCAGCGCACCCCCAGGGGGCCTTAACACTGAAGCTTTCTTT.

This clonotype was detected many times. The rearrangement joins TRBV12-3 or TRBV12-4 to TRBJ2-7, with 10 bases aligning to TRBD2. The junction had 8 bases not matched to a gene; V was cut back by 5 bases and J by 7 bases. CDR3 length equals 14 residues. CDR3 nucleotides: TGTGCCAGCAGTCTAAGCGGGAGGGGGTGGGAGCAGTACTTC. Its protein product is CASSLSGRGWEQYF.